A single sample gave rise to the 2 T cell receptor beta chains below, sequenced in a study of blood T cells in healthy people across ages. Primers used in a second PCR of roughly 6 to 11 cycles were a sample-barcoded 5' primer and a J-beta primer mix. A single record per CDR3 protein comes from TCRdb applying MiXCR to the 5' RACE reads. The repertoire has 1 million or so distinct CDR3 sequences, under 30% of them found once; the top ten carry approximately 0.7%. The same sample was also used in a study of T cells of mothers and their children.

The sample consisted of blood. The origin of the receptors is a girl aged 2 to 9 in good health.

DNA for the CDR3: TGTGCCAGCCTGGGACTAGCGGGGGGGCGGGGGCAGTTCTTC. It is translated as CASLGLAGGRGQFF. This rearrangement joins TRBV2 to TRBJ2-5, with 16 bases that match TRBD2. Gene TRBJ2-1 matches the end of the DNA better, so the J call may be wrong. Germline CDR1 and CDR2: SNHLY and FYNNEI. CDR3 length equals 14 residues.

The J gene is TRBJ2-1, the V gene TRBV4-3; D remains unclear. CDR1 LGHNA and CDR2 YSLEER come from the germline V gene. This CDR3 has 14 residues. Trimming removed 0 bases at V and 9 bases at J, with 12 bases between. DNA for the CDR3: TGCGCCAGCAGCCAAGATCGGCGAGTGGCTGAGCAGTTCTTC. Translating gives CASSQDRRVAEQFF.